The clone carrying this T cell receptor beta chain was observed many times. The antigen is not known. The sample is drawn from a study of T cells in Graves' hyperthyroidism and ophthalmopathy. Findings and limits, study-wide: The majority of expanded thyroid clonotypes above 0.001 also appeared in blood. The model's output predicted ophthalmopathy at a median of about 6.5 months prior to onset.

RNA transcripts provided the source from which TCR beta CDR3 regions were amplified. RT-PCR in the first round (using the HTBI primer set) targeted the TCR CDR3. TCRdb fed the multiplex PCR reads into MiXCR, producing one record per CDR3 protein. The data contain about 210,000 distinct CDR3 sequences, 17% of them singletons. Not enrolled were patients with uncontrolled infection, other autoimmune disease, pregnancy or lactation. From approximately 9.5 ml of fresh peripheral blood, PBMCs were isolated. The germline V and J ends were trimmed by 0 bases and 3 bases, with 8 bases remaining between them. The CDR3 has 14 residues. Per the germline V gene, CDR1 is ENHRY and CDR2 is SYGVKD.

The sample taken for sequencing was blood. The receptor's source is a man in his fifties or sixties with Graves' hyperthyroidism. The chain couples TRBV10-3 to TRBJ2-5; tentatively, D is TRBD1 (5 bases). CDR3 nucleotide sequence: TGTGCCATCAGTGAGTCGGCCAGGGAAGAGACCCAGTACTTC. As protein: CAISESAREETQYF.